This TCR beta chain is from a study of blood T cells in healthy people across ages (dated by TCRdb to the mid-2010s). Notes on the research overall: In model experiments, roughly one uniquely barcoded TCR beta cDNA molecule per two T cells was captured by template switching. Donors of different ages were randomly distributed across sequencing lanes to avoid experimental bias. Using the same blood draw, the study looked at two additional independent replicas of 1 million unique cDNA reads for two donors, one aged 18 to 29 and the other aged 80 or older. To track age-related changes in TCR beta repertoire diversity, the study relied on deep sequencing normalized with unique cDNA molecular identifiers. The donors were split into four age groups: young (average about 16 years), middle-aged (over 35), aged (about 62) and long-lived (approximately 80). Broader findings and caveats from the paper: Conclusive comparison of naive and antigen-experienced compartments was prevented by the profiling of bulk unsorted PBMCs. There was a strong correlation between observed TCR beta diversity and the percentage of naive T cells measured by flow cytometry. Compared with the aged group, the long-lived group had more naive CD4+ T cells, fewer expanded clones and increased TCR diversity, a pattern suggesting age selection. As age increased, observed TCR beta diversity per million T cells dropped in a roughly linear way, and a significant reduction was already evident by age around 41. Donor CMV infection status was unknown, potentially confounding age-related changes in expanded clonotypes. Total diversity estimates from one million sequenced T cells were considered lower bounds and underestimates.

Library preparation used 5' RACE. The reads were generated on an Illumina HiSeq 2500. A second PCR of roughly 7 to 12 cycles was performed with a sample-barcoded 5' primer and a J-beta primer mix. Each TCR beta cDNA molecule received a unique molecular identifier from a template-switch 5' adaptor carrying 12 random nucleotides. Each sample yielded at least 2.5 million CDR3-containing paired-end reads. The Mint cDNA synthesis kit, primed by a TRBC-specific oligonucleotide, was used to synthesize first-strand cDNA from all RNA. All cDNA was treated with uracil-DNA glycosylase and then went through a first 18-cycle PCR with the universal primers M1SS and BC2_uni_R. On the study's bioinformatics: Each sample was normalized by randomly selecting 1 million high-quality reads, each carrying a distinct molecular identifier. Reads with shared molecular identifiers were discarded instead of being binned into consensus sequences. MiTCR, run with a Q25 quality threshold and the strictest error-elimination algorithm, handled CDR3 identification, clonotype clustering and error correction. A nonparametric unseen species model using Euler transformation provided a lower-bound estimate of total TCR beta diversity. In-frame beta chains were kept once TCRdb had trimmed the public reads at Q25 with fastp and called clones with MiXCR. CDR3 protein sequences are deduplicated, and each keeps its most common genes and DNA. The V and J calls and clone size come from TCRdb's table, not from the authors' own analysis. For this sample there are hundreds of thousands of distinct CDR3 sequences; roughly 41% appear just once. The top ten clonotypes cover less than 25% of the sample.

A distance of 14 bases separates the germline ends of V and J, which lose 0 bases and 0 bases respectively. The CDR3 runs 17 residues from the cysteine to the phenylalanine. Just the 51-base CDR3 DNA is kept, in frame starting at base 1. The germline V gene yields SGHTA for CDR1 and FQGTGA for CDR2. The donors were roughly 40 Caucasian individuals from Russia, aged about 6 to 100 years, who were systemically healthy. Each donor gave ten milliliters of peripheral blood, collected into EDTA-treated Vacutainer tubes. Ficoll-Paque density-gradient centrifugation was used to isolate PBMCs, with at least 6.5 million per sample. Trizol reagent was used to extract total RNA from the PBMCs, yielding at least 5.5 micrograms per sample. The percentages of naive CD45RAhigh/CD27high T cells were determined by flow cytometry on a PBMC aliquot from every donor. This clonotype was counted at least ten times. There is no known antigen for this receptor. No clone much larger than this one lies a single base away; base qualities are absent.

The rearranged segments are TRBV7-3 and TRBJ1-1; no confident D gene assignment can be made. The TCR comes from a woman aged 60 to 75 in good health. The sequenced sample was blood. The CDR3 has the sequence CASSLTLGGPMNTEAFF. The DNA reads TGTGCCAGCAGCTTAACGTTAGGAGGTCCCATGAACACTGAAGCTTTCTTT.